This T cell receptor beta chain was documented in a study of blood T cell repertoires in COVID-19. At the level of the study: Material from acute and convalescent COVID-19 was sourced from the United States, Italy and Spain.

Authors' methods: Nucleated cell number was recorded as an estimate derived from reference gene primer amplification. Measured with immunoSEQ multiplex PCR; TCRdb has only the in-frame clones, and not every one. The V and J calls and the clone size are those of that table, but D and trimming were determined from the DNA. The table has roughly 330,000 clones, 87% seen once. Seattle cases were enrolled at active infection and followed longitudinally. The TCR sequence derives from a man aged 25-45 years with COVID-19, enrolled during active disease. The specimen was peripheral blood.

DNA of the CDR3: TGTGCCAGCGGCCTGTCGGGAGAAAAACTGTTTTTT. Amino acid sequence: CASGLSGEKLFF. The rearrangement uses TRBV7-9 and TRBJ1-4; D gene ambiguous. Germline V gene sequence: CDR1 SEHNR, CDR2 FQNEAQ (reference sequence). The CDR3 contains 12 residues. Trimming removed 8 bases at V and 8 bases at J, with 12 bases between.